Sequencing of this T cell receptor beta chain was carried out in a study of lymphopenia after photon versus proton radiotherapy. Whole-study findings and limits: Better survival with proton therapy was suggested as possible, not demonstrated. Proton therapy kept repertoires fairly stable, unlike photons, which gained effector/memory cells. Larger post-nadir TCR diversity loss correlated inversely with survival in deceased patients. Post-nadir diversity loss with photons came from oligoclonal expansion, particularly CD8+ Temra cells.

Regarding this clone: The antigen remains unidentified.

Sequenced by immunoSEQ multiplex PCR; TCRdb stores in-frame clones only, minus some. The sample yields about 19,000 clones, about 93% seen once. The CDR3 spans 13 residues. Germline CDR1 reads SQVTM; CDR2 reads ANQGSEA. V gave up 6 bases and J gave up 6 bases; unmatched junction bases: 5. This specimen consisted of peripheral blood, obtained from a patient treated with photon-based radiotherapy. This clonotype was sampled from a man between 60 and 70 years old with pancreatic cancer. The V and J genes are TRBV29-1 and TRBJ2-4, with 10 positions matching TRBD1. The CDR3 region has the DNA TGCAGCGTGCAGGGACAGGGGTCAAACATTCAGTACTTC. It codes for CSVQGQGSNIQYF.